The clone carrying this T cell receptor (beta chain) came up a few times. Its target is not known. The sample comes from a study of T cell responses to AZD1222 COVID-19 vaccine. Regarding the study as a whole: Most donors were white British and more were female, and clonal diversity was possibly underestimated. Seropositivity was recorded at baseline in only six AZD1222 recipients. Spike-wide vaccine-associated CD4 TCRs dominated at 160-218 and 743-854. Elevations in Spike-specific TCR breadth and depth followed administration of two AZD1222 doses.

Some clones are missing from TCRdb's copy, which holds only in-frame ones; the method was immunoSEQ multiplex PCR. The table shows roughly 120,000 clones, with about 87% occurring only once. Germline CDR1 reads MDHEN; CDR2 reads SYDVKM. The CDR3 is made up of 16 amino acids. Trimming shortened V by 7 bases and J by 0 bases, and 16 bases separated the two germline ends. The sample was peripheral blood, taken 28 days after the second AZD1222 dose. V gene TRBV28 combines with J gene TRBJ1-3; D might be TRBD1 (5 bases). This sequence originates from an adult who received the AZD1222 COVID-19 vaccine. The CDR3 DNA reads TGTGCCAGCAAAAAGCGGGGACCCTACTCTGGAAACACCATATATTTT. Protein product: CASKKRGPYSGNTIYF.